The 10 T cell receptor beta chains below all came from one sample that was sequenced in a study of cytomegalovirus exposure and HLA in healthy donors. Primers included in the PCR were 60 Vbeta and 13 Jbeta primers. Clones were read by immunoSEQ multiplex PCR, and TCRdb kept only the in-frame ones, dropping some. The table lists roughly 200,000 clones, 81% of them singletons. The sample consisted of PBMCs. The source of these receptors is a man in his forties or fifties in good health and CMV-seropositive.

V and J are TRBV5-6 and TRBJ2-7; 8 bases line up with TRBD2. Trimming at V came to 0 bases and at J to 0 bases, leaving 5 bases not matched to a gene. Germline V lookup: CDR1 SGHDT, CDR2 YYEEEE. The CDR3 is made up of 16 amino acids. The CDR3 loop reads CASSLGVSGNSYEQYF. Written as DNA, the CDR3 is TGTGCCAGCAGCTTGGGGGTTAGCGGGAACTCCTACGAGCAGTACTTC.

This clone was seen a single time. V is TRBV7-9 and J is TRBJ1-1; TRBD1 matches at 8 bases. The CDR3 is 15 amino acids. V shed 1 base and J 5 bases; nucleotides not matched to a gene: 6. CDR1 and CDR2 (germline): SEHNR, FQNEAQ (reference sequence). The CDR3 region has the DNA TGTGCCAGCAGCTTAGGGGACAGGCGGGGGACTGAAGCTTTCTTT. Translation: CASSLGDRRGTEAFF.

The chain couples TRBV7-9 to TRBJ2-7; maybe TRBD2 (6 bases). Trimming left V 2 bases short and J 5 bases short, with 13 bases between. CDR1 is SEHNR, CDR2 FQNEAQ, per germline (reference sequence). This CDR3 spans 14 amino acids. In nucleotides, the CDR3 is TGTGCCAGCAGCTTATTCGGAGGGGAAAACGAGCAGTACTTC. Translated: CASSLFGGENEQYF.

The rearrangement uses TRBV7-9 and TRBJ1-1, with D tentatively TRBD1 (6 bases). Trimming shortened V by 6 bases and J by 0 bases, and 17 bases separated the two germline ends. The germline gives CDR1 SEHNR, CDR2 FQNEAQ (reference sequence). This CDR3 has 16 residues. CDR3 region: CASRHKGGTMNTEAFF. Written as DNA, the CDR3 is TGTGCCAGCAGACATAAAGGGGGTACCATGAACACTGAAGCTTTCTTT.

The chain carries TRBV18 and TRBJ1-1; D is possibly TRBD1 (5 bases). V lost 2 bases and J 1 base, leaving 8 bases between the germline ends. This CDR3 is built from 14 residues. Germline CDR1 and CDR2: KGHSH and LQKENI. The CDR3 spells CASSPRGRNTEAFF. CDR3 sequence (DNA): TGTGCCAGCTCACCAAGGGGCCGGAACACTGAAGCTTTCTTT.

The gene calls are TRBV2 and TRBJ1-1; no definite D call. Per germline, CDR1 SNHLY and CDR2 FYNNEI. V was pared by 8 bases and J by 0 bases, with 4 bases between. The CDR3 consists of 11 residues. The CDR3 sequence is CASPMNTEAFF. CDR3 bases: TGTGCCAGCCCCATGAACACTGAAGCTTTCTTT.

The chain carries TRBV19 and TRBJ2-2, with D possibly matching TRBD2 (5 bases). Deletions cut 5 bases from V and 0 bases from J, with 16 bases between. This CDR3 region has 17 residues. CDR1 and CDR2 (germline): LNHDA, SQIVND (reference sequence). The DNA of the CDR3 is TGTGCCAGTAGTTCGGACGGAGGCTCAACGAACACCGGGGAGCTGTTTTTT. Translating it yields CASSSDGGSTNTGELFF.

This clone has just a few counts. The chain carries TRBV27 and TRBJ1-6, with D tentatively TRBD1 (5 bases). V was clipped by 3 bases and J by 2 bases, with 11 bases between them. The germline V gene has CDR1 MNHEY and CDR2 SMNVEV (reference sequence). The CDR3 runs 16 residues. CDR3 region: CASSFSREAYNSPLHF. CDR3 nucleotide sequence: TGTGCCAGCAGTTTTTCCAGGGAGGCCTATAATTCACCCCTCCACTTT.

The V call is TRBV14, the J call TRBJ2-3, with TRBD1 identical over 7 bases. Germline CDR1 SGHDN, CDR2 FVKESK. CDR3 length equals 15 residues. The J segment lost 2 bases and the V segment lost 4 bases, leaving 6 bases of the junction unmatched. CDR3 amino acids: CASSLSGGFTDTQYF. DNA of the CDR3: TGTGCCAGCAGCCTATCAGGGGGTTTCACAGATACGCAGTATTTT. Together with reference TRBV14 and TRBJ2-3, the CDR3 gives the full variable domain: EAGVTQFPSHSVIEKGQTVTLRCDPISGHDNLYWYRRVMGKEIKFLLHFVKESKQDESGMPNNRFLAERTGGTYSTLKVQPAELEDSGVYFCASSLSGGFTDTQYFGPGTRLTVL.

The chain recombines TRBV4-3 with TRBJ2-3; the match to TRBD2 covers 9 bases. Germline trimming cut 0 bases from V and 3 bases from J; bases unmatched to any gene: 4. Germline CDR1 and CDR2: LGHNA and YSLEER. This CDR3 comprises 16 residues. The CDR3 DNA follows: TGCGCCAGCAGCCAAGAAGCTAGCGGGATGACAGATACGCAGTATTTT. Translation: CASSQEASGMTDTQYF.